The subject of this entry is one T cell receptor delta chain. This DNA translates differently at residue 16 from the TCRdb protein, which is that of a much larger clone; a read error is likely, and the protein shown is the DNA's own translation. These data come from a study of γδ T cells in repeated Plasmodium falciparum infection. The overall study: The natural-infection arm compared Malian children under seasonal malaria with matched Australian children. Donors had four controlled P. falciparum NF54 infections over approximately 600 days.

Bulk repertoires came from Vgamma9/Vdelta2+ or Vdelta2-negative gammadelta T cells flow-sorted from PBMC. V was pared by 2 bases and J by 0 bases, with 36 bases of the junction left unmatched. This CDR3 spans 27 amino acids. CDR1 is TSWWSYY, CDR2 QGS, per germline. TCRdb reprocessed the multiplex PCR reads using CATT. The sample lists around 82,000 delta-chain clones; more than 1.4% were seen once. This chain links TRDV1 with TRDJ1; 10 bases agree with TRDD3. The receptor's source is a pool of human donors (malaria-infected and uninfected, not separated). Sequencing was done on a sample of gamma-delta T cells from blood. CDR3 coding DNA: TGTGCTCTTGGGGAAGTTTTCATTTTAGGGACATGGCCGAAGTTAATGGGGGATACCCCGCACACCGATAAACTCATCTTT. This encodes CALGEVFILGTWPKLMGDTPHTDKLIF.